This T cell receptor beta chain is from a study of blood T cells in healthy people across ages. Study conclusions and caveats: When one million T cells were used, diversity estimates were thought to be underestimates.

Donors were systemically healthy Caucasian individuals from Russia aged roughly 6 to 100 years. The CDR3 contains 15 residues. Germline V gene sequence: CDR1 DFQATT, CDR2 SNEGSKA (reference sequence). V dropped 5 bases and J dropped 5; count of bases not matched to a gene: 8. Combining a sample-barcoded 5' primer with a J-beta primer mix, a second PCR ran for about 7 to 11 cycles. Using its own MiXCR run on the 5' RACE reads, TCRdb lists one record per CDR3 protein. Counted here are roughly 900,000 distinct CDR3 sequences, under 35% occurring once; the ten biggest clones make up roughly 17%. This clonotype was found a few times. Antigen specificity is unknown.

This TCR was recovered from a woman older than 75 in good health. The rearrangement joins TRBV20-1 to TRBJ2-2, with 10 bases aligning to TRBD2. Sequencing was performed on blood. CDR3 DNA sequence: TGCAGTGCTCCCTCTAGCGGGGGAGGGACCGGGGAGCTGTTTTTT. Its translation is CSAPSSGGGTGELFF.